This TCR beta chain is from a study of CD8+ T cells in alopecia areata. Study background: Each of the treated patients was given oral tofacitinib, 5 to 10 mg twice daily, for moderate-to-severe alopecia areata.

This clone came up once. Its antigen is not identified. The CDR3 extends over 17 amino acids. Trimming took 4 bases from V and 7 from J; bases not matched to a gene: 14. Germline V gene data show CDR1 as SGHRS and CDR2 as YFSETQ. Alopecia areata patients provided lesional scalp punch biopsies and peripheral blood. Study-wide findings and caveats: Especially in alopecia totalis/universalis, lesional scalp showed greater clonality than normal scalp did.

The authors extracted RNA and reverse transcribed it into cDNA as the sequencing template. The repertoire was sequenced with immunoSEQ multiplex PCR; TCRdb's copy has only in-frame clones and lacks some. The table records under 85,000 clones, approximately 46% of them present only once. This chain uses TRBV5-1 with TRBJ1-4; 9 bases are shared with TRBD1. The specimen was CD8+ T cells sorted from blood, collected at week 0. The TCR comes from a human donor with alopecia areata. The chain's CDR3 is CASSPRLDRGEGEKLFF. In DNA form, the CDR3 reads TGCGCCAGCAGCCCCCGACTGGACAGGGGTGAGGGTGAAAAACTGTTTTTT.